A single sample is the source of the 18 T cell receptor beta chains below, sequenced in a study of blood T cells in healthy people across ages. PCR was performed a second time for 7 to 11 cycles using a sample-barcoded 5' primer and a J-beta primer mix. TCRdb itself ran the 5' RACE reads through MiXCR, one entry per CDR3 protein. Altogether about 670,000 distinct CDR3 sequences are present, about 51% being singletons, with the ten largest covering approximately 13%. Sequenced material: blood. These receptors all come from a woman older than 75 in good health.

The chain recombines TRBV7-8 with TRBJ1-2; D unclear. This CDR3 is built from 14 residues. The ends were cut back, 0 bases at V and 5 bases at J, with 10 bases in the middle. Per the germline V gene, CDR1 is SGHVS and CDR2 is FQNEAQ. The CDR3 region is CASSLAATAYGYTF. The CDR3 region has the DNA TGTGCCAGCAGCTTAGCGGCTACAGCTTATGGCTACACCTTC.

This clonotype was observed at least ten times. The chain is built from TRBV29-1 and TRBJ2-7; 8 bases line up with TRBD1. Germline lookup yields CDR1 SQVTM and CDR2 ANQGSEA. The CDR3 length is 12 residues. J gave up 6 bases and V 7 bases, and 8 bases lay outside the gene matches. The CDR3 reads CSAHRTGTEQYF. The DNA for the CDR3 is TGCAGCGCCCACCGGACAGGGACCGAGCAGTACTTC.

This clonotype has more than one count but fewer than ten. V usage is TRBV29-1 and J usage is TRBJ2-5; TRBD1 aligns across 9 bases. With 0 bases clipped from V and 0 bases from J, the junction kept 5 bases outside the gene matches. CDR1 is SQVTM and CDR2 is ANQGSEA in the germline V gene. CDR3 length equals 16 residues. The CDR3 coding sequence is TGCAGCGTTGAAGATCCGGGGACAGGGTACCAAGAGACCCAGTACTTC. This sequence encodes CSVEDPGTGYQETQYF.

This chain connects TRBV30 to TRBJ2-3; a possible D gene is TRBD2 (5 bases). Germline assignment: CDR1 GTSNPN and CDR2 SVGIG (reference sequence). V gave up 2 bases and J gave up 0 bases, with 15 bases separating them. There are 16 residues in the CDR3. The CDR3 is CAWSQEPGTSTDTQYF. The CDR3 DNA follows: TGTGCCTGGAGTCAAGAACCGGGAACTAGCACAGATACGCAGTATTTT.

This clonotype was seen a handful of times. The chain has TRBV20-1 and TRBJ2-7; D is perhaps TRBD1 (6 bases). V was clipped by 5 bases and J by 2 bases, with 13 bases between them. The germline V gene has CDR1 DFQATT and CDR2 SNEGSKA (reference sequence). The CDR3 has 13 amino acids. In DNA form, the CDR3 reads TGCAGTGCTGCCGGGACAAGACCCTACGAGCAGTACTTC. Translated: CSAAGTRPYEQYF.

This chain links TRBV6-2 or TRBV6-3 with TRBJ2-3; D gene unclear. V was trimmed by 7 bases and J by 4 bases, leaving 6 bases between them. The CDR3 extends over 11 amino acids. CDR1 is MNHEY and CDR2 is SVGEGT in the germline V gene. The CDR3 protein is CASKRSDTQYF. Written as DNA, the CDR3 is TGTGCCAGCAAACGTTCAGATACGCAGTATTTT.

This clonotype was found a few times. This chain links TRBV20-1 with TRBJ1-6; D might be TRBD1 (6 bases). The CDR3 is made up of 15 amino acids. Trimming took off 4 bases at V and 4 bases at J, with 14 bases between the two ends. Per the germline V gene, CDR1 is DFQATT and CDR2 is SNEGSKA (reference sequence). CDR3 DNA sequence: TGCAGTGCTACTAAGGACAGCCTTTATAATTCACCCCTCCACTTT. It specifies CSATKDSLYNSPLHF.

This clonotype was found many times. The chain carries TRBV21-1 and TRBJ2-3. TRBV21-1 is assigned pseudogene status. This CDR3 spans 15 amino acids. The CDR3 sequence: CASTKKIRTQDTQYF. In DNA, the CDR3 is TGTGCCAGCACCAAGAAAATAAGGACACAAGATACGCAGTATTTT.

V gene TRBV12-3 or TRBV12-4 combines with J gene TRBJ2-7; tentatively, D is TRBD1 or TRBD2 (5 bases each). V was trimmed by 4 bases and J by 5 bases, leaving 12 bases between them. The CDR3 loop spans 13 amino acids. The chain's CDR3 is CASSSGPVHEQYF. CDR3 DNA sequence: TGTGCCAGCAGTTCGGGGCCGGTCCACGAGCAGTACTTC.

This clonotype appeared many times. The chain joins TRBV16 to TRBJ2-1; tentatively, D is TRBD2 (6 bases). Germline CDR1 and CDR2: KGHSY and FQNENV. V was shortened by 4 bases and J by 7 bases, with 17 bases between the two germline ends. This CDR3 spans 15 amino acids. The CDR3 loop is CASSPPGTLTNEQFF. CDR3 nucleotides: TGTGCCAGCAGCCCACCCGGGACTTTAACGAATGAGCAGTTCTTC.

This rearrangement joins TRBV12-3 or TRBV12-4 to TRBJ1-1; TRBD1 agrees at 9 bases. The CDR3 loop spans 15 amino acids. The ends lost 4 bases at V and 3 bases at J; junction bases unmatched: 6. CDR3 in DNA: TGTGCCAGCAGTTCTTACAGGGGGCGCGACACTGAAGCTTTCTTT. The encoded protein is CASSSYRGRDTEAFF.

This clonotype was observed a handful of times. The genes are TRBV25-1 and TRBJ2-4; D remains unclear. In germline, CDR1 is MGHDK, CDR2 SYGVNS. The CDR3 is 14 residues long. Trimming pared 6 bases from V and 1 base from J, leaving 10 bases between. The CDR3, as DNA: TGTGCCAGCAGCGGGCACGGGGCCAAAAACATTCAGTACTTC. It specifies CASSGHGAKNIQYF.

The chain has TRBV12-3 or TRBV12-4 and TRBJ1-5; the match to TRBD1 covers 8 bases. The V segment lost 8 bases and the J segment 1 base; nucleotides outside the gene matches: 7. This CDR3 has 15 amino acids. This CDR3 reads CASRAGGLSNQPQHF. The DNA of the CDR3 is TGTGCCAGCCGGGCAGGGGGCCTCAGCAATCAGCCCCAGCATTTT.

V gene TRBV7-9 combines with J gene TRBJ2-7; tentative D call: TRBD2 (6 bases). Germline loops: CDR1 SEHNR, CDR2 FQNEAQ (reference sequence). This CDR3 comprises 15 residues. Trimming took 4 bases from V and 4 from J, leaving 17 bases between them. The CDR3 reads CASSSAVEGRYEQYF. Written as DNA, the CDR3 is TGTGCCAGCAGCTCCGCCGTGGAGGGAAGGTACGAGCAGTACTTC.

The chain employs TRBV7-2 and TRBJ2-5; 10 bases fit TRBD2. Germline CDR1 reads SGHTA; CDR2 reads FQGNSA. The CDR3 totals 20 residues. The ends lost 3 bases at V and 5 bases at J; junction bases unmatched: 21. The CDR3 protein is CASSFLWTSGAARTKETQYF. The CDR3 coding sequence is TGTGCCAGCAGCTTCCTTTGGACTAGCGGAGCAGCCCGTACCAAGGAGACCCAGTACTTC.

This clonotype was recorded many times. The chain has TRBV20-1 and TRBJ2-3; 10 bases map to TRBD1. The V gene end was trimmed by 8 bases and the J gene end by 1 base; junction bases not matched to a gene: 3. The CDR3 extends over 13 amino acids. CDR1 and CDR2 (germline): DFQATT, SNEGSKA (reference sequence). In DNA, the CDR3 is TGCAGTTCCGGGACAGGGGGCACAGATACGCAGTATTTT. This codes for CSSGTGGTDTQYF.

To note about this clonotype: A junction boundary mismatches the germline segment, possibly from a read error. The chain recombines TRBV9 with TRBJ1-6; D perhaps matches TRBD1 (6 bases). This CDR3 region has 19 residues. Germline V gene data show CDR1 as SGDLS and CDR2 as YYNGEE. CDR3 nucleotide sequence: TGTGCCGGCAGCGCCGAACCCGACAGGTGGAGCTCCTATAATTCACCCCTCCACTTT. Protein: CAGSAEPDRWSSYNSPLHF. Combining the CDR3 with reference TRBV9 and TRBJ1-6 gives the whole variable domain DSGVTQTPKHLITATGQRVTLRCSPRSGDLSVYWYQQSLDQGLQFLIQYYNGEERAKGNILERFSAQQFPDLHSELNLSSLELGDSALYFCAGSAEPDRWSSYNSPLHFGNGTRLTVT.

The rearrangement links TRBV27 to TRBJ2-1; 12 nucleotides agree with TRBD1. This CDR3 contains 15 residues. V shed 6 bases and J 7 bases; nucleotides not matched to a gene: 7. Germline CDR1 MNHEY, CDR2 SMNVEV (reference sequence). CDR3: CASRPGQGASNEQFF. The CDR3 nucleotides are TGTGCCAGCAGGCCGGGACAGGGGGCTAGTAATGAGCAGTTCTTC.